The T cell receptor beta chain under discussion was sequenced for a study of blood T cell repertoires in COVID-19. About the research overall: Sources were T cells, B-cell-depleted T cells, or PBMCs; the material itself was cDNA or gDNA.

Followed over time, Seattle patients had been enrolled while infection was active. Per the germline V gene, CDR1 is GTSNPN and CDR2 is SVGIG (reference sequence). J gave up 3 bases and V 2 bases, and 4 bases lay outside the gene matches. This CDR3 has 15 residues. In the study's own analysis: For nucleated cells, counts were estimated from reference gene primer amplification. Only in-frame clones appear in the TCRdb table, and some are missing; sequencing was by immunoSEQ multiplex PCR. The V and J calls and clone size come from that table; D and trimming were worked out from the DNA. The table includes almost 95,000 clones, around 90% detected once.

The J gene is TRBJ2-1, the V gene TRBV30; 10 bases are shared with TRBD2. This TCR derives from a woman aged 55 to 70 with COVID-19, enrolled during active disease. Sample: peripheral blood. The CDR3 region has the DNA TGTGCCTGGAGTCCAACTAGCGGGGTCTACAATGAGCAGTTCTTC. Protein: CAWSPTSGVYNEQFF.